This TCR beta chain is drawn from a study of identical twins. This clonotype has a handful of counts. No antigen is known for it. Template switching, a step in the protocol, added a universal primer site, and cDNA carried unique molecular identifiers. TCRdb analysed the 5' RACE reads with MiXCR anew, one entry per CDR3 protein. Of 200,000 to 250,000 distinct CDR3 sequences listed, about 12% are singletons. Findings and limits, study-wide: Findings came from cross-sectional statistics, without long-term follow-up of donors. Shared out-of-frame alpha sequences (those common to twins) showed excess low generation probability. Insertions ran lower in abundant cord blood beta clonotypes, though not in memory repertoires.

The data were also submitted as part of a second study, on yellow fever vaccine responses in identical twins.

The clonotype originates from a woman younger than 30 in good health. Sequenced input: memory (CD45RO+) T cells sorted from blood.

DNA for the CDR3: TGCGCCAGCAGCCAAGCTTCAGAGACAGGGGCCGGGGAGCTGTTTTTT. This sequence encodes CASSQASETGAGELFF. This rearrangement joins TRBV4-3 to TRBJ2-2, with 8 bases aligning to TRBD1. With 1 base clipped from V and 6 bases from J, the junction kept 7 bases outside the gene matches. Germline assignment: CDR1 LGHNA and CDR2 YSLEER. This CDR3 region has 16 residues.